This T cell receptor beta chain came from a study of graft-versus-host responses after intestinal transplantation. On the study more broadly: The transplants performed in recipients were multivisceral, liver-intestinal, or isolated intestinal. Recipients uniformly received anti-thymocyte globulin induction, followed by tacrolimus and steroids for roughly 3 years.

The V gene end was trimmed by 5 bases and the J gene end by 7 bases; junction bases not matched to a gene: 7. This CDR3 is built from 14 residues. Germline-derived CDR1 and CDR2 are ENHRY and SYGVKD. Study-level findings and limits: Patients with graft-donor T cell macrochimerism had high graft-versus-host to host-versus-graft clonal ratios in allografts. The recipient marrow held GvH clones, and some of them showed up first in ileum or blood.

As to this clone: Its antigen is not identified.

Clones were read by immunoSEQ multiplex PCR, and TCRdb kept only the in-frame ones, dropping some. The sample lists over 45,000 clones; 70% to 90% were seen once. Sequencing was performed on PBMCs, taken 26 days after transplant. The genes are TRBV10-3 and TRBJ1-1; 10 positions match TRBD1. This receptor was identified in a human patient who received an intestinal transplant, so some T cells may come from the graft donor. The CDR3 region has the DNA TGTGCCATCAGTCTTGCCGGGACAGGGGATGAAGCTTTCTTT. This translates into CAISLAGTGDEAFF.